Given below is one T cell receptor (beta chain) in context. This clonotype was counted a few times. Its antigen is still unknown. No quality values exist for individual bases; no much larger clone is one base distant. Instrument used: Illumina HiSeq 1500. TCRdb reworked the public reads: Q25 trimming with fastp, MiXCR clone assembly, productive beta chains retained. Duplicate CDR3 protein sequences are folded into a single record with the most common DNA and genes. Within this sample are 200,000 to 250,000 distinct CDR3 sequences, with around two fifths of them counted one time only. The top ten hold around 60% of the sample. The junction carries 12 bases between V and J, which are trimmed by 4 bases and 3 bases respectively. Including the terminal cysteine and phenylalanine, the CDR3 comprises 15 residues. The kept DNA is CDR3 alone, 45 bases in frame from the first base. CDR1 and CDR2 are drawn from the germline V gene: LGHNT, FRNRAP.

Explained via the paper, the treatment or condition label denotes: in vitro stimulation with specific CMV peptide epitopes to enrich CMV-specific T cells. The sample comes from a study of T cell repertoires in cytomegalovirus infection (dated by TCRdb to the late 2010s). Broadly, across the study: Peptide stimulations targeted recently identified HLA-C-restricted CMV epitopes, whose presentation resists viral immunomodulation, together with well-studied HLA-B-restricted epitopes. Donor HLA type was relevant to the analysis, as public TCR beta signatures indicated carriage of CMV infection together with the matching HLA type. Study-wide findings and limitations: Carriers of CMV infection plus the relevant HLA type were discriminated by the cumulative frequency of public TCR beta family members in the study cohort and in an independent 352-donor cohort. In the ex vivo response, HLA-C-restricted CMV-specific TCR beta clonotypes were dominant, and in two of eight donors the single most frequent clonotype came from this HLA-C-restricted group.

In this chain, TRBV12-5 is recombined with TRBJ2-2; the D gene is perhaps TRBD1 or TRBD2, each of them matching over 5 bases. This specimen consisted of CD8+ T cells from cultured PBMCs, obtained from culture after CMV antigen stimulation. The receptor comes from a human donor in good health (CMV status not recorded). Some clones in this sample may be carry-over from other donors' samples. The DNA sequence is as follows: TGTGCTAGTGGTTCCGTGGGACCTCACACCGGGGAGCTGTTTTTT. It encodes CASGSVGPHTGELFF.